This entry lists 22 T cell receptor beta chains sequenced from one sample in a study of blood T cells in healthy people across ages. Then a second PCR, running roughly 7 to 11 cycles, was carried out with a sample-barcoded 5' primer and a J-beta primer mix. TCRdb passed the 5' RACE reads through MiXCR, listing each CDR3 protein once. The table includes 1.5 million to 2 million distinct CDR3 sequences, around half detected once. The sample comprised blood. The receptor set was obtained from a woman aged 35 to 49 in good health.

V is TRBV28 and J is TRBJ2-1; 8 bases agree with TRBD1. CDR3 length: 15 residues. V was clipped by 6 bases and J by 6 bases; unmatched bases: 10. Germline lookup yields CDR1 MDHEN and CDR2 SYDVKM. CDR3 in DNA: TGTGCCAGCAGGAGTGGGACAGGAGGATTCAATGAGCAGTTCTTC. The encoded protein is CASRSGTGGFNEQFF. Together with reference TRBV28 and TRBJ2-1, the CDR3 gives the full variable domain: DVKVTQSSRYLVKRTGEKVFLECVQDMDHENMFWYRQDPGLGLRLIYFSYDVKMKEKGDIPEGYSVSREKKERFSLILESASTNQTSMYLCASRSGTGGFNEQFFGPGTRLTVL.

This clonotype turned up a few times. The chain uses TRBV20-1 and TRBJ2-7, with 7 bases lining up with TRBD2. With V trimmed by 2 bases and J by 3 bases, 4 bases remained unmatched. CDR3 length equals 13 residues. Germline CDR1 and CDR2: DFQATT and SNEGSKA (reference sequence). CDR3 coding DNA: TGCAGTGCTAGACGGGGGGTGGACTACGAGCAGTACTTC. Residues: CSARRGVDYEQYF.

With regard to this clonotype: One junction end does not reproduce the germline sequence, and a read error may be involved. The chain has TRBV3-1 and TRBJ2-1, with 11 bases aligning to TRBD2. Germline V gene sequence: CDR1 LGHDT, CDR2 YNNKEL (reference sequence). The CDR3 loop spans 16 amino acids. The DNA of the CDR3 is TGTGCCAACAGCCAAAAACTAGCGGGGGACCTCAATGAGCAGTTCTTC. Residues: CANSQKLAGDLNEQFF.

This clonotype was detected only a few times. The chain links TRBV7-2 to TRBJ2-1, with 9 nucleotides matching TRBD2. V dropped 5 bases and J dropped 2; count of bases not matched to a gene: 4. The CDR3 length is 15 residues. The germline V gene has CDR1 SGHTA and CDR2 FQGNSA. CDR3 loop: CASSLTSGTYNEQFF. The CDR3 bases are TGTGCCAGCAGCCTGACTAGCGGCACCTACAATGAGCAGTTCTTC. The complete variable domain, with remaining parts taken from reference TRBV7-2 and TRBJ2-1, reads GAGVSQSPSNKVTEKGKDVELRCDPISGHTALYWYRQSLGQGLEFLIYFQGNSAPDKSGLPSDRFSAERTGGSVSTLTIQRTQQEDSAVYLCASSLTSGTYNEQFFGPGTRLTVL.

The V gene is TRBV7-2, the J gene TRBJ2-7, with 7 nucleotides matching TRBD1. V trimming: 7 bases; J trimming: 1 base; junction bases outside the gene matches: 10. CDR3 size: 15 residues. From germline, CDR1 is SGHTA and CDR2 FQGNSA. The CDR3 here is CASNRSTGDSYEQYF. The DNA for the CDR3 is TGTGCCAGCAACCGAAGTACAGGGGATTCCTACGAGCAGTACTTC.

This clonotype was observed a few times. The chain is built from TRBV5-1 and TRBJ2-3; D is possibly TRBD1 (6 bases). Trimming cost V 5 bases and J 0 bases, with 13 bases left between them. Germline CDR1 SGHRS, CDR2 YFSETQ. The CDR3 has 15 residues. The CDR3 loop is CASRKDSTSTDTQYF. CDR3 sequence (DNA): TGCGCCAGCAGAAAGGACAGCACTAGCACAGATACGCAGTATTTT.

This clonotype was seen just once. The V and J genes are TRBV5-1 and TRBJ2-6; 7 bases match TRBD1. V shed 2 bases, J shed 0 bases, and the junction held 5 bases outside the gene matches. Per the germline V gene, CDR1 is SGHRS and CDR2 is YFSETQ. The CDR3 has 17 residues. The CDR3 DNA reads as TGCGCCAGCAGCTTCCAGGGGGTGGGCTCTGGGGCCAACGTCCTGACTTTC. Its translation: CASSFQGVGSGANVLTF.

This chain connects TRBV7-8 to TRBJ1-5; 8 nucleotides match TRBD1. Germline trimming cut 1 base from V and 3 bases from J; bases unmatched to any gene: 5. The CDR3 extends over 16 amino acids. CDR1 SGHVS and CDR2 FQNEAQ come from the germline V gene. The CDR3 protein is CASSLGGQEYNQPQHF. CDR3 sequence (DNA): TGTGCCAGCAGCTTAGGGGGACAGGAATACAATCAGCCCCAGCATTTT.

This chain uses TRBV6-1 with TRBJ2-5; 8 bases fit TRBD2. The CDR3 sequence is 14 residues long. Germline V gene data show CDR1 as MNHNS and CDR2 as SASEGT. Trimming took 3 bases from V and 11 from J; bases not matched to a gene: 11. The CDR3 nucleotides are TGTGCCAGCAGTGATCACAGGAAAGCGGGGGAGCAGTACTTC. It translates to CASSDHRKAGEQYF.

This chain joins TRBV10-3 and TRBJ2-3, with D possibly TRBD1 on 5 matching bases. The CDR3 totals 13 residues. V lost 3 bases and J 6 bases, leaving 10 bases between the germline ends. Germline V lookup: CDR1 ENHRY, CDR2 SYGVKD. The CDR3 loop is CAISDGASDTQYF. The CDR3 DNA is TGTGCCATCAGTGATGGGGCTTCGGATACGCAGTATTTT.

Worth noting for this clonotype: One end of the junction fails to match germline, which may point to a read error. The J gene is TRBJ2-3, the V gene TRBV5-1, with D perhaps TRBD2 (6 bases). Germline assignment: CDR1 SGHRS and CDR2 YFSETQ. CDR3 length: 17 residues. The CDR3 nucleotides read TGCGCCAGCACCGACCGGCCCGGGACTGGATACACAGGTACGCAGTATTTT. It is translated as CASTDRPGTGYTGTQYF.

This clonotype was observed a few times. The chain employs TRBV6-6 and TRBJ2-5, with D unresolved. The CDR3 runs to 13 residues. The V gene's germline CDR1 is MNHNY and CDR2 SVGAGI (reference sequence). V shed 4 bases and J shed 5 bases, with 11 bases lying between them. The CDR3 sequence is CASSFRQMETQYF. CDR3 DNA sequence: TGTGCCAGCAGTTTTCGGCAGATGGAGACCCAGTACTTC.

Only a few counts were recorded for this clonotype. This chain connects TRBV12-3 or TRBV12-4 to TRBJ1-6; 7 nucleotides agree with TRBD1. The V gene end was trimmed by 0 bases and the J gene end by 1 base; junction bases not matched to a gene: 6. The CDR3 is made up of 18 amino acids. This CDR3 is CASSLASGQASYNSPLHF. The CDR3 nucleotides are TGTGCCAGCAGTTTAGCGTCCGGACAGGCGTCCTATAATTCACCCCTCCACTTT.

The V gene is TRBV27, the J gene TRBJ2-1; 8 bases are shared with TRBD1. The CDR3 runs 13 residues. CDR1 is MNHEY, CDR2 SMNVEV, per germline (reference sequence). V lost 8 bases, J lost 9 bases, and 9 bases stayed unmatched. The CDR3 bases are TGTGCCAGCTGTGTGACAGGGGTCGCTGAGCAGTTCTTC. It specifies CASCVTGVAEQFF.

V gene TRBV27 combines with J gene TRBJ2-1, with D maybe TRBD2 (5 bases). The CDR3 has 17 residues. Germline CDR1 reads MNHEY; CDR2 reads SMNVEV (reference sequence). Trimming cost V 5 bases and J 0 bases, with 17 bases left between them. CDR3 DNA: TGTGCCAGCAGTCCGTCAGGAGGCCTGCTCTCCTACAATGAGCAGTTCTTC. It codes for CASSPSGGLLSYNEQFF.

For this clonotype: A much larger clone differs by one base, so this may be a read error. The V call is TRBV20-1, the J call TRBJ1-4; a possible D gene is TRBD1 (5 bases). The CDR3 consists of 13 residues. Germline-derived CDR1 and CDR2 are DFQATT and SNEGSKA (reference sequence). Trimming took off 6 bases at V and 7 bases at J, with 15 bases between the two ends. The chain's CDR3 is CSARELRGEKLFF. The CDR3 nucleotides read TGCAGTGCCCGGGAGTTGAGGGGTGAAAAACTGTTTTTT.

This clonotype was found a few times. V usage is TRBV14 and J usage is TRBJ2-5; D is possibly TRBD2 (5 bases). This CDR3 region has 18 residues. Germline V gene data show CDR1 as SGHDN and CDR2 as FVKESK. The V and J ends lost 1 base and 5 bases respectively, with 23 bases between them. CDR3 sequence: CASSQGLLAFPWRETQYF. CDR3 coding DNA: TGTGCCAGCAGCCAAGGCCTATTAGCGTTTCCGTGGCGGGAGACCCAGTACTTC.

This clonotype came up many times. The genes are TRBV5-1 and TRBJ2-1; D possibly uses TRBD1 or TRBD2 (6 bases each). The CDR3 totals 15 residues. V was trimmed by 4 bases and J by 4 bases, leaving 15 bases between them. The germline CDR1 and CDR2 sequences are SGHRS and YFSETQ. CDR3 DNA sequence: TGCGCCAGCAGCCCGGCCGGGGGCCCGTACAATGAGCAGTTCTTC. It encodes CASSPAGGPYNEQFF.

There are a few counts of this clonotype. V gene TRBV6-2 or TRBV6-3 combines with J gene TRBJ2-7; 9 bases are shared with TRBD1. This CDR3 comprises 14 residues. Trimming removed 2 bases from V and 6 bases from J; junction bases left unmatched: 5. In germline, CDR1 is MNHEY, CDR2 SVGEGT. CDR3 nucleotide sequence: TGTGCCAGCAGTTACCCTCGACAGGGGGGCGAGCAGTACTTC. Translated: CASSYPRQGGEQYF.

The DNA of the CDR3 is TGTGCCAGCAGCTCCCCCAAGACTAGCGGGGGGAAAGATACGCAGTATTTT. Translation gives CASSSPKTSGGKDTQYF. The V and J genes are TRBV7-2 and TRBJ2-3; 13 bases match TRBD2. Germline lookup yields CDR1 SGHTA and CDR2 FQGNSA. J was trimmed by 5 bases and V by 4 bases; bases with no gene match: 9. CDR3 length equals 17 residues.

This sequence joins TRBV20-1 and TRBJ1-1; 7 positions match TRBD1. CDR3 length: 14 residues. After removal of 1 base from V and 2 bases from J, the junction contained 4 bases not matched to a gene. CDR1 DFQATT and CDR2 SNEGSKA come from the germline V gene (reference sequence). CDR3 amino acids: CSARANRGNTEAFF. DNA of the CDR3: TGCAGTGCTAGAGCTAACAGGGGTAACACTGAAGCTTTCTTT.

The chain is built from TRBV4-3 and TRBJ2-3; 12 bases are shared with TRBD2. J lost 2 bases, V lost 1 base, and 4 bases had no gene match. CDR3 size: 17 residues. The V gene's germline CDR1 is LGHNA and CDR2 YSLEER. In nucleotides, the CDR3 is TGCGCCAGCAGCCAAGGTCCTAGCGGGGGGGACACAGATACGCAGTATTTT. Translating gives CASSQGPSGGDTDTQYF.